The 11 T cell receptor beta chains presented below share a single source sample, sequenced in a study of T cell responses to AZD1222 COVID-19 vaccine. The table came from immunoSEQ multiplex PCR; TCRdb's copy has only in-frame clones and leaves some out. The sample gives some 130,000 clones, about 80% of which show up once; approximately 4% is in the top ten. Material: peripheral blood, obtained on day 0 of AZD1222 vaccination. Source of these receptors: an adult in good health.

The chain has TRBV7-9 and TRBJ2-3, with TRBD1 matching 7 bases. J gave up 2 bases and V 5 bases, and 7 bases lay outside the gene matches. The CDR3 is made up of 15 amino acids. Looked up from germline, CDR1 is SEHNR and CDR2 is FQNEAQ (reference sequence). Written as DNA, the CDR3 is TGTGCCAGCAGCACTCTTACAGGGGACACAGATACGCAGTATTTT. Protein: CASSTLTGDTDTQYF.

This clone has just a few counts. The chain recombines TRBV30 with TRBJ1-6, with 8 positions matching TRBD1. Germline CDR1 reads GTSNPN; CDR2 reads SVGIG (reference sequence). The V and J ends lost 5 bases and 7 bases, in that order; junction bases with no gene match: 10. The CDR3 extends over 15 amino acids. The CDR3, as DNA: TGTGCCTGGGGGTCAGGGGGCCTTGGGAATTCACCCCTCCACTTT. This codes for CAWGSGGLGNSPLHF. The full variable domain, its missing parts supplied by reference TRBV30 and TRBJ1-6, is SQTIHQWPATLVQPVGSPLSLECTVEGTSNPNLYWYRQAAGRGLQLLFYSVGIGQISSEVPQNLSASRPQDRQFILSSKKLLLSDSGFYLCAWGSGGLGNSPLHFGNGTRLTVT.

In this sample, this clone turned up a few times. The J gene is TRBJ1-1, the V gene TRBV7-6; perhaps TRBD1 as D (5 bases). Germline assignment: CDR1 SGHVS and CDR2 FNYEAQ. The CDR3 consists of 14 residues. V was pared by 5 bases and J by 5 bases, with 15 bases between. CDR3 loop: CASSIDGGGTEAFF. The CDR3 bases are TGTGCCAGCAGCATTGACGGGGGAGGGACTGAAGCTTTCTTT. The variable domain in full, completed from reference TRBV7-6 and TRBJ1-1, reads GAGVSQSPRYKVTKRGQDVALRCDPISGHVSLYWYRQALGQGPEFLTYFNYEAQQDKSGLPNDRFSAERPEGSISTLTIQRTEQRDSAMYRCASSIDGGGTEAFFGQGTRLTVV.

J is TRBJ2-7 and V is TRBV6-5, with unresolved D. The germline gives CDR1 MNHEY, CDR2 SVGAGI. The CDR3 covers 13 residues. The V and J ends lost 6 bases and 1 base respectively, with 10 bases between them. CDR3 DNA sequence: TGTGCCAGCAGCAAAGAACTATCCTACGAGCAGTACTTC. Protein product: CASSKELSYEQYF.

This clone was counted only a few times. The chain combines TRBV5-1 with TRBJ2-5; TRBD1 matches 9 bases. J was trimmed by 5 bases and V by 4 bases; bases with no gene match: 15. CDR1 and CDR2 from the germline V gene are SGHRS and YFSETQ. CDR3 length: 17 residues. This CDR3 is CASSGGQGRPARETQYF. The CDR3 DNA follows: TGCGCCAGCAGCGGGGGACAGGGCCGACCAGCGAGGGAGACCCAGTACTTC.

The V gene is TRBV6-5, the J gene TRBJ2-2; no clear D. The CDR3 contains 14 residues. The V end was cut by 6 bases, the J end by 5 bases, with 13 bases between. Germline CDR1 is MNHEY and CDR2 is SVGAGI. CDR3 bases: TGTGCCAGCAGGTCCGGGTCTCGGACCGGGGAGCTGTTTTTT. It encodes CASRSGSRTGELFF.

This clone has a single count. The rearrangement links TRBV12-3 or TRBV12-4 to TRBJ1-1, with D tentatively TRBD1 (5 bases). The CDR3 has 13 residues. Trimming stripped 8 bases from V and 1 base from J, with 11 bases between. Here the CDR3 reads CASLRAPNTEAFF. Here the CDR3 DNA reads TGTGCCAGCCTCAGGGCACCGAACACTGAAGCTTTCTTT.

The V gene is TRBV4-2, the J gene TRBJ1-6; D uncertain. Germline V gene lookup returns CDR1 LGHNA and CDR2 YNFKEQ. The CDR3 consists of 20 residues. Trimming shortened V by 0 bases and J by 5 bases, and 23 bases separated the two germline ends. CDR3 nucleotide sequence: TGTGCCAGCAGCCAAGATGGGCGCTCATCGGACGTAAAGAATAATTCACCCCTCCACTTT. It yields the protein CASSQDGRSSDVKNNSPLHF.

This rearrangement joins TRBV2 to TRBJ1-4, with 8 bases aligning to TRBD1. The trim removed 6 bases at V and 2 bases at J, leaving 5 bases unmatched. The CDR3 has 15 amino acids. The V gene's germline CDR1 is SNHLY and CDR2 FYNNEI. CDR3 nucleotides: TGTGCCAGCAGGTTGGACAGGGCCACTAATGAAAAACTGTTTTTT. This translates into CASRLDRATNEKLFF.

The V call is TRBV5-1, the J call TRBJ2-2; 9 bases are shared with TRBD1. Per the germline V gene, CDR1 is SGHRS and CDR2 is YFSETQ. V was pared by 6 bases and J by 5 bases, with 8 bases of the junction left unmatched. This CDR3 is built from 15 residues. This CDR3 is CASNPDRGETGELFF. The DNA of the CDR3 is TGCGCCAGCAACCCAGACAGGGGGGAGACCGGGGAGCTGTTTTTT. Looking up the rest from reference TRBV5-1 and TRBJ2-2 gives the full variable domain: KAGVTQTPRYLIKTRGQQVTLSCSPISGHRSVSWYQQTPGQGLQFLFEYFSETQRNKGNFPGRFSGRQFSNSRSEMNVSTLELGDSALYLCASNPDRGETGELFFGEGSRLTVL.

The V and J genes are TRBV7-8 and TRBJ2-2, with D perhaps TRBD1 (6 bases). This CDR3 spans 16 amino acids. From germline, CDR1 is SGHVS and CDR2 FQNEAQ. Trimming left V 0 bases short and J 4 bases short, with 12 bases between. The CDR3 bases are TGTGCCAGCAGCTTAGCTGGGGGCAGGGGCACCGGGGAGCTGTTTTTT. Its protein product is CASSLAGGRGTGELFF.